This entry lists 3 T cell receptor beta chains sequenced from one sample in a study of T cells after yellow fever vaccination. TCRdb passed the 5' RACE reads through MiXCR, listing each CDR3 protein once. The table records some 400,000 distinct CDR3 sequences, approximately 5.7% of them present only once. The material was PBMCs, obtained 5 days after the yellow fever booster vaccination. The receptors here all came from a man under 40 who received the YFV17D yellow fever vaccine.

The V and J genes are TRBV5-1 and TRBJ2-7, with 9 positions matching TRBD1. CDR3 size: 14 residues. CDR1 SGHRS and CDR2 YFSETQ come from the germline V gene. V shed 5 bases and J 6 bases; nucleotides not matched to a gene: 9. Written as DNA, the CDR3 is TGCGCCAGCAGACCCGGGACAGGGTCTTTCGAGCAGTACTTC. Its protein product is CASRPGTGSFEQYF.

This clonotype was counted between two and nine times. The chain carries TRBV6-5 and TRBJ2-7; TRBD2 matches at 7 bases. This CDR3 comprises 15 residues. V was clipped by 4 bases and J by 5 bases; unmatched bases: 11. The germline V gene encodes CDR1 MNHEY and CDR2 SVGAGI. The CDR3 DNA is TGTGCCAGCAGTTGGGGCGGACTAGTCTCAAACGAGCAGTACTTC. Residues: CASSWGGLVSNEQYF.

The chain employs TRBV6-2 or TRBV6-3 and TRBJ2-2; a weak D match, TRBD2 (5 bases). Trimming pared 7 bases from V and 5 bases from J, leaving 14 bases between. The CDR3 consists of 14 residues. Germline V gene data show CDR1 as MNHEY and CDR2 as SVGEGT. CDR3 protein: CASTEARGTGELFF. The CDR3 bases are TGTGCCAGCACGGAGGCCCGAGGGACCGGGGAGCTGTTTTTT.